The TCR beta chain described here comes from a study of T cell responses to AZD1222 COVID-19 vaccine. General study findings and limits: Repertoire sampling occurred only after the peak T cell response. Nearly half of unique spike-specific TCRs reportedly avoided B.1.351 and B.1.1.7 mutated regions.

Libraries were prepared by immunoSEQ multiplex PCR; TCRdb keeps only in-frame clonotypes and omits some of them. The data hold roughly 130,000 clones, with just over 85% observed a single time. As for this clone: Its antigen is not known.

The CDR3 extends over 15 amino acids. Trimming removed 1 base from V and 3 bases from J; junction bases left unmatched: 2. CDR1 and CDR2 (germline): MGHRA, YSYEKL. This clonotype was obtained from an adult in good health. The specimen was peripheral blood, collected on day 0 of MenACWY control vaccination. The V call is TRBV4-1, the J call TRBJ2-1; 8 bases line up with TRBD2. Here the CDR3 DNA reads TGCGCCAGCAGCCAAGGGACTAGCCGCTACAATGAGCAGTTCTTC. It codes for CASSQGTSRYNEQFF.